This T cell receptor (beta chain) was captured in a study of T cells in Graves' hyperthyroidism and ophthalmopathy. Study findings and constraints: The model made its ophthalmopathy prediction, and onset followed a median 6.5 months later. In blood, most of the thyroid clonotypes expanded above 0.001 were also present.

About this clonotype itself: The antigen remains unidentified.

With 7 bases clipped from V and 5 bases from J, the junction kept 14 bases outside the gene matches. The CDR3 consists of 15 residues. CDR1 is DFQATT and CDR2 is SNEGSKA in the germline V gene (reference sequence). Hyperthyroidism had been newly diagnosed in patients aged 18 to 65, and its duration was under 2 months. Fresh 10 ml peripheral blood yielded PBMCs. Amplified regions were TCR beta CDR3 sequences from RNA transcripts. The HTBI primer set drove a first-round RT-PCR of the TCR CDR3. In TCRdb, the multiplex PCR reads were re-called with MiXCR into one record per CDR3 protein. The sample lists 700,000 to 950,000 distinct CDR3 sequences; about a third were seen once.

The TCR sequence derives from a woman aged 40 to 50 with Graves' hyperthyroidism. The material sequenced was blood. The gene calls are TRBV20-1 and TRBJ2-5; TRBD1 aligns across 9 bases. Here the CDR3 reads CSVTGQGTSGETQYF. The DNA for the CDR3 is TGCAGTGTTACGGGACAGGGTACGTCGGGGGAGACCCAGTACTTC.